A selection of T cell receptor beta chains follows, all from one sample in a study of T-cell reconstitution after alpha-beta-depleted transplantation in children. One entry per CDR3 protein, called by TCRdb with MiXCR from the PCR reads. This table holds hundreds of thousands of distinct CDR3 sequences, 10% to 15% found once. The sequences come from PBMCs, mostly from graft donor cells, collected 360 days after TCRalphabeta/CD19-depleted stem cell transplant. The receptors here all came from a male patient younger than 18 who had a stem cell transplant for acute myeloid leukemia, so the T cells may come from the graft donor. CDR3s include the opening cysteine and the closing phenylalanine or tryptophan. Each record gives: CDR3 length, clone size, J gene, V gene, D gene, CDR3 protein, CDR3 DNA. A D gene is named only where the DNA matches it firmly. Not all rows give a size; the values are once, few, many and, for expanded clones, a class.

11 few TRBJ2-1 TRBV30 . CAWSVLRGGFF TGTGCCTGGAGTGTACTTAGGGGGGGGTTCTTC
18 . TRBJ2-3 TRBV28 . CASSSSWTITFSTDTQYF TGTGCCAGCAGTTCCTCCTGGACGATAACCTTTAGCACAGATACGCAGTATTTT
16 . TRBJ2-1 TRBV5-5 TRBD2 CASSLSYLAGWDEQFF TGTGCCAGCAGCTTGTCTTATCTAGCGGGATGGGATGAGCAGTTCTTC
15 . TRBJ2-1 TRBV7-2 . CASSLSGSRGNEQFF TGTGCCAGCAGCCTTAGCGGCTCCCGCGGGAATGAGCAGTTCTTC
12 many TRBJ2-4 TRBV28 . CASKEGAHIQYF TGTGCCAGCAAGGAGGGGGCGCACATTCAGTACTTC
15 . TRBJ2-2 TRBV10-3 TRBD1 CAISERQGSTGELFF TGTGCCATCAGTGAGAGACAGGGAAGCACCGGGGAGCTGTTTTTT
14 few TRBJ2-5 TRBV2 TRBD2 CASRTGLVKETQYF TGTGCCAGCAGAACCGGACTAGTAAAGGAGACCCAGTACTTC
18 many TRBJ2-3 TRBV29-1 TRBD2 CSVAQYRRLAGDGDTQYF TGCAGCGTTGCCCAATATCGTCGACTAGCGGGAGATGGTGATACGCAGTATTTT
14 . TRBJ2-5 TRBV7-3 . CASSFGGRGETQYF TGTGCCAGCAGCTTCGGGGGGCGAGGGGAGACCCAGTACTTC
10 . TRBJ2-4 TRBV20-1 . CSQNKNIQYF TGCAGTCAGAACAAAAACATTCAGTACTTC
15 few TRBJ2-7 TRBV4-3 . CASSQVGGFSYEQYF TGCGCCAGCAGCCAAGTTGGAGGTTTTTCCTACGAGCAGTACTTC
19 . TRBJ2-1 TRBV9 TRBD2 CASSHPIRTSGSSYNEQFF TGTGCCAGCAGCCACCCCATTCGGACTAGCGGGAGCTCCTACAATGAGCAGTTCTTC
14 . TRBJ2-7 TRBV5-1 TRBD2 CASSFSGASYEQYF TGCGCCAGCAGCTTTAGCGGGGCCTCCTACGAGCAGTACTTC
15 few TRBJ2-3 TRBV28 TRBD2 CASTRLAGGTDTQYF TGTGCCAGCACCAGACTAGCGGGAGGCACAGATACGCAGTATTTT
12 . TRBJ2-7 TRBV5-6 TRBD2 CASSSERGEQYF TGTGCCAGCAGTTCCGAGCGGGGCGAGCAGTACTTC
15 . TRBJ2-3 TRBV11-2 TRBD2 CASTQTGLGTDTQYF TGTGCCAGCACCCAAACGGGACTAGGCACAGATACGCAGTATTTT